This record looks at one TCR beta chain sequence and its context. Assay: immunoSEQ multiplex PCR; the TCRdb copy retains only in-frame clones and omits some. This sample has approximately 200,000 clones; about 93% occur once, and the top ten carry about 1%. The data derive from a study of T cell responses to AZD1222 COVID-19 vaccine. Trimming shortened V by 4 bases and J by 4 bases, and 12 bases separated the two germline ends. Germline values: CDR1 MRHNA, CDR2 SNTAGT. This CDR3 contains 14 residues. The rearrangement joins TRBV6-4 to TRBJ2-3, with D uncertain. The sequenced sample was peripheral blood, obtained 28 days after the second AZD1222 dose. The source of this sequence is an adult who received the AZD1222 COVID-19 vaccine. CDR3 in amino acids: CASSVIAEADTQYF. The CDR3 DNA reads as TGTGCCAGCAGTGTAATAGCAGAAGCAGATACGCAGTATTTT.